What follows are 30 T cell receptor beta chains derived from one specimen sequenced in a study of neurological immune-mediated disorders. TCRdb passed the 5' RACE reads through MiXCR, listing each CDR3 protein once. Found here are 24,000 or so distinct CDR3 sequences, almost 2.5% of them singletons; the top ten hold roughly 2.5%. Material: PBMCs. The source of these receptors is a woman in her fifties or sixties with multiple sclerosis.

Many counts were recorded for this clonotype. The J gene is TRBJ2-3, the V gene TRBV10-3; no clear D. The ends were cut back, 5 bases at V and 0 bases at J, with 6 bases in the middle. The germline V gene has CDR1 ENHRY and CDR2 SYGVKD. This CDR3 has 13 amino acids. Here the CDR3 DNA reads TGTGCCATCAGTTCTACCAGCACAGATACGCAGTATTTT. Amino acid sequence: CAISSTSTDTQYF.

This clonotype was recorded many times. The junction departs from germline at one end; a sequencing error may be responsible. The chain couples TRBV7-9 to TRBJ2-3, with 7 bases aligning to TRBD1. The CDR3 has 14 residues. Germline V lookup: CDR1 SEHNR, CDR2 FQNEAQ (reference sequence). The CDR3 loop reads CASSSGTVSPLELF. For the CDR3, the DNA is TGTGCCAGCAGCTCCGGGACAGTATCCCCTTTGGAACTTTTT.

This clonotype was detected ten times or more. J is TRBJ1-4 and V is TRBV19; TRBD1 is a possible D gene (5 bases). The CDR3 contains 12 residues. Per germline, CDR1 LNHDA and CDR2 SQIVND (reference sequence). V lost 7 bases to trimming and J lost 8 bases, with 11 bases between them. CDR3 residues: CASMRRGEKLFF. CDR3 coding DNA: TGTGCCAGTATGAGAAGGGGCGAAAAACTGTTTTTT.

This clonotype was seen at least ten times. CDR3 sequence: CSVEGTPLMEQYF. CDR3 DNA: TGCAGCGTTGAAGGGACCCCGCTGATGGAGCAGTACTTC. The chain recombines TRBV29-1 with TRBJ2-7; D is unresolved. The CDR3 runs to 13 residues. The V gene's germline CDR1 is SQVTM and CDR2 ANQGSEA. Deletions cut 1 base from V and 7 bases from J, with 14 bases between.

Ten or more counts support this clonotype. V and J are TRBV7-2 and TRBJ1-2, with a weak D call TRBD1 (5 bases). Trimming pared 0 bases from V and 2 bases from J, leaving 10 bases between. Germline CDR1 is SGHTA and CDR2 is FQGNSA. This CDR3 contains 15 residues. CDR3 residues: CASSLAGGGNYGYTF. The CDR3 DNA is TGTGCCAGCAGCTTAGCCGGGGGTGGCAACTATGGCTACACCTTC.

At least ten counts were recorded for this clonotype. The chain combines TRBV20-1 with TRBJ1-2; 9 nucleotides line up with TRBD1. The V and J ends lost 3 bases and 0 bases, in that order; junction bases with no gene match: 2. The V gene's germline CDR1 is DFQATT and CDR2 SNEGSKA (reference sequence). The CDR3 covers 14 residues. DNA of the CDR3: TGCAGTGCTAGGGGACAGGGAGCTAACTATGGCTACACCTTC. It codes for CSARGQGANYGYTF.

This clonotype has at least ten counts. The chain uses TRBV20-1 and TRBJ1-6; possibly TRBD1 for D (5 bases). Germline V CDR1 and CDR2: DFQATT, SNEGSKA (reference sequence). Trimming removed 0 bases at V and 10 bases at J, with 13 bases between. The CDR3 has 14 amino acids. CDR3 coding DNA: TGCAGTGCTAGAGATACGGGGGTTGGGTCACCCCTCCACTTT. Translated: CSARDTGVGSPLHF.

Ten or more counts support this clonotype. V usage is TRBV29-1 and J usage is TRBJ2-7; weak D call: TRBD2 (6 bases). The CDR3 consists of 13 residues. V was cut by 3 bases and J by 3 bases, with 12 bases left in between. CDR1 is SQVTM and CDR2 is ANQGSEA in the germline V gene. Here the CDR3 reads CSVDVQGGYEQYF. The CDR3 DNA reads TGCAGCGTTGATGTTCAGGGAGGCTACGAGCAGTACTTC.

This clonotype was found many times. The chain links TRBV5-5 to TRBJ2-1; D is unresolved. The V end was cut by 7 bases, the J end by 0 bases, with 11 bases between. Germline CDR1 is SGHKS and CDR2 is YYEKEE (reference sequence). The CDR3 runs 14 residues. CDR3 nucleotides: TGTGCCAGCGGGAAGGTGGACTCCTACAATGAGCAGTTCTTC. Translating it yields CASGKVDSYNEQFF.

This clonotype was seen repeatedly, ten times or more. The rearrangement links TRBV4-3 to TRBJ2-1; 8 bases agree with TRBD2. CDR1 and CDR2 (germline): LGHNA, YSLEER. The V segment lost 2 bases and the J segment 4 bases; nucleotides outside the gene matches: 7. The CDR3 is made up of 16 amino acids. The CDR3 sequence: CASSQRISGEYNEQFF. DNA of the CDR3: TGCGCCAGCAGCCAACGTATTAGCGGGGAATACAATGAGCAGTTCTTC.

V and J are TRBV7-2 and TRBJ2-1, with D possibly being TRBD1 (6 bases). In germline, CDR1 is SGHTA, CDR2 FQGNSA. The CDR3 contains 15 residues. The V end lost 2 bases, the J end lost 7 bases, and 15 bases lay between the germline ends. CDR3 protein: CASSLSGGPENEQFF. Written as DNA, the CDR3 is TGTGCCAGCAGCTTAAGTGGGGGCCCGGAAAATGAGCAGTTCTTC.

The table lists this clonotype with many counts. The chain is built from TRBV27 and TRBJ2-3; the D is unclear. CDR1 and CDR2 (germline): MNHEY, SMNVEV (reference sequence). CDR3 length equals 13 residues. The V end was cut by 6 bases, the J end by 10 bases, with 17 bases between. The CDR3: CASRPLVSIAQYF. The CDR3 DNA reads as TGTGCCAGCAGGCCTCTAGTGTCAATCGCGCAGTATTTT.

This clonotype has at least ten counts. Here the CDR3 reads CASSQAGQGETQYF. CDR3 in DNA: TGCGCCAGCAGCCAGGCGGGACAGGGGGAGACCCAGTACTTC. This chain uses TRBV4-1 with TRBJ2-5; 10 bases agree with TRBD1. Trimming at V came to 3 bases and at J to 5 bases, leaving 3 bases not matched to a gene. Germline lookup yields CDR1 MGHRA and CDR2 YSYEKL. The CDR3 length is 14 residues.

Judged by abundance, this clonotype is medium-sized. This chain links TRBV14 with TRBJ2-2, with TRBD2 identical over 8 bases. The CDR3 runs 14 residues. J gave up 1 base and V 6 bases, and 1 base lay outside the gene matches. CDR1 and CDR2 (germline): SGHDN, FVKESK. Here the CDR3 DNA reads TGTGCCAGCAGACTAGCGGTGAACACCGGGGAGCTGTTTTTT. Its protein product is CASRLAVNTGELFF.

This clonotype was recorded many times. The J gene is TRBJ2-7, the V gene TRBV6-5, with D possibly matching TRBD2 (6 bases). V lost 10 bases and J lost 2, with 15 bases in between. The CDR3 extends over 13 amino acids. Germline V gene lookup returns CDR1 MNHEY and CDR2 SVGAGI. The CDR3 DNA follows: TGTGCCAACAGAGAGGCGGGGCCCTACGAGCAGTACTTC. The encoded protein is CANREAGPYEQYF.

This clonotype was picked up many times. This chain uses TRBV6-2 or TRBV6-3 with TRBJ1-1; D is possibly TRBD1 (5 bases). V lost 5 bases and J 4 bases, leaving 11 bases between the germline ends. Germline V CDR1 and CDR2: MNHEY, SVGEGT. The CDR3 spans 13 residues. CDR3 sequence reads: CASSRRGITEAFF. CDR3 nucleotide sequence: TGTGCCAGCAGTCGTCGGGGGATCACTGAAGCTTTCTTT.

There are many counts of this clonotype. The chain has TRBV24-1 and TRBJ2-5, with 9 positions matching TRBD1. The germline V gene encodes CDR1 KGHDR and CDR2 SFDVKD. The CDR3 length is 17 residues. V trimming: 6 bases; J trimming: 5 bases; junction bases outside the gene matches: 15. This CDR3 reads CATSPGQGTPQFETQYF. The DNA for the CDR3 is TGTGCCACCAGTCCGGGACAGGGTACCCCACAGTTTGAGACCCAGTACTTC.

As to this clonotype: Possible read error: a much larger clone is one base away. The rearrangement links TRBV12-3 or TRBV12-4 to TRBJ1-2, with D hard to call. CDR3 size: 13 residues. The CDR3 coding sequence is TGTGTCAGCAGTCGTATAACTTGGGATGGCTACACCTTC. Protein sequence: CVSSRITWDGYTF.

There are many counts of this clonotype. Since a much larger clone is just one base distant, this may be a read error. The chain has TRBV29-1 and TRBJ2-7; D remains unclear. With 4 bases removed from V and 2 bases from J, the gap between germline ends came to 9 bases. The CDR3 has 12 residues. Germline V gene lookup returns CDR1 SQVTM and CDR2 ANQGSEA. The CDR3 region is CSVVTNTYEQYF. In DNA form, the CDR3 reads TGCAGCGTTGTTACAAACACCTACGAGCAGTACTTC.

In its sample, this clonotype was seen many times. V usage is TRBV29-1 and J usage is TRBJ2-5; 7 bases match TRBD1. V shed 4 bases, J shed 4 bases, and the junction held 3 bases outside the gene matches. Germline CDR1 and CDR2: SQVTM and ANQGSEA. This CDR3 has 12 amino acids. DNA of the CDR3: TGCAGCGTTGGACAGGGTACAGAGACCCAGTACTTC. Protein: CSVGQGTETQYF.

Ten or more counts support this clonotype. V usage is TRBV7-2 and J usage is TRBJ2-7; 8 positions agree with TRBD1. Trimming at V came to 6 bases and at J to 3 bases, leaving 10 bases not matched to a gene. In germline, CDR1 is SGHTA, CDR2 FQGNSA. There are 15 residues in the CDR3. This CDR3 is CASSSQGVGYYEQYF. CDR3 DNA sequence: TGTGCCAGCAGTTCACAGGGGGTCGGCTACTACGAGCAGTACTTC.

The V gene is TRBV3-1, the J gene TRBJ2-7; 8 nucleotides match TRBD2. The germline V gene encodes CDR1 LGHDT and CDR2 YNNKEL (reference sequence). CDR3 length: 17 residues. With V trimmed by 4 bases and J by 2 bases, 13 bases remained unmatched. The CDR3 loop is CASSRTKNRAGAYEQYF. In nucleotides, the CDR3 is TGTGCCAGCAGCCGGACTAAGAATAGAGCGGGGGCCTACGAGCAGTACTTC.

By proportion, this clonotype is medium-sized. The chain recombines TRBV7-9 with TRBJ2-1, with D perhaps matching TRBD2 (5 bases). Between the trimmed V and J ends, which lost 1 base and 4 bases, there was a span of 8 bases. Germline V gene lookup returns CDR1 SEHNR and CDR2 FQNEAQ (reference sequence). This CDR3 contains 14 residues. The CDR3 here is CASSLVWEYNEQFF. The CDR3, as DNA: TGTGCCAGCAGCTTAGTTTGGGAGTACAATGAGCAGTTCTTC. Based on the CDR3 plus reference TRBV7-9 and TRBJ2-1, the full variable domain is DTGVSQNPRHKITKRGQNVTFRCDPISEHNRLYWYRQTLGQGPEFLTYFQNEAQLEKSRLLSDRFSAERPKGSFSTLEIQRTEQGDSAMYLCASSLVWEYNEQFFGPGTRLTVL.

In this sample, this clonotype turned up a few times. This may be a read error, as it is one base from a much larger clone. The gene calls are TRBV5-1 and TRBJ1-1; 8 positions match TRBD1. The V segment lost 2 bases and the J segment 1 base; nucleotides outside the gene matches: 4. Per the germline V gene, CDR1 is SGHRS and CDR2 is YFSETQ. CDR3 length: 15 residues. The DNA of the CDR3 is TGCGCCAGCAGCTTAAACAGGGGGAAGAACACTGAAGCTTTCTTT. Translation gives CASSLNRGKNTEAFF.

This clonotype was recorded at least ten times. The CDR3 DNA is TGCAGTGCTAGAGGACGAGGGGAAGAGCAGTACTTC. As protein: CSARGRGEEQYF. The chain has TRBV20-1 and TRBJ2-7, with D perhaps being TRBD1 or TRBD2 (5 bases each). The V end was cut by 1 base, the J end by 7 bases, with 11 bases between. From germline, CDR1 is DFQATT and CDR2 SNEGSKA (reference sequence). This CDR3 comprises 12 residues.

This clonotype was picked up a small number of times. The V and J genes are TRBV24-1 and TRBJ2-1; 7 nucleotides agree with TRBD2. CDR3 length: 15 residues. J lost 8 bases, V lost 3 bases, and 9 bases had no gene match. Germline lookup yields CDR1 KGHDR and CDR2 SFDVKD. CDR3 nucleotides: TGTGCCACCAGTGATCCTGGGAGGGAACGGGATGAGCAGTTCTTC. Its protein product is CATSDPGRERDEQFF.

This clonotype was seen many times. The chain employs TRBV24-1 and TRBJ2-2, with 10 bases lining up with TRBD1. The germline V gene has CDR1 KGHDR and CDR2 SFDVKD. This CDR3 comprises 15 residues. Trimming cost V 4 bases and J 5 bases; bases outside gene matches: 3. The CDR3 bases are TGTGCCACCAGTGAGGGGACAGGGGTAACCGGGGAGCTGTTTTTT. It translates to CATSEGTGVTGELFF.

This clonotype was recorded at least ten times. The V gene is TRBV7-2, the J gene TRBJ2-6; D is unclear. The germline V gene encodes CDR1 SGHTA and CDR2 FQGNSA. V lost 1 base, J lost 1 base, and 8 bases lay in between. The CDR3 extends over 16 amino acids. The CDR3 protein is CASSLVGGSGANVLTF. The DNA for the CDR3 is TGTGCCAGCAGCTTAGTCGGCGGTTCTGGGGCCAACGTCCTGACTTTC.

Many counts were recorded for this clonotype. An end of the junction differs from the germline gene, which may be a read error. CDR3 loop: CSATGTANSPLNF. In nucleotides, the CDR3 is TGCAGTGCTACGGGGACAGCAAATTCACCCCTCAACTTT. The rearrangement joins TRBV20-1 to TRBJ1-6, with 7 bases fitting TRBD1. The V gene's germline CDR1 is DFQATT and CDR2 SNEGSKA (reference sequence). The CDR3 sequence is 13 residues long.

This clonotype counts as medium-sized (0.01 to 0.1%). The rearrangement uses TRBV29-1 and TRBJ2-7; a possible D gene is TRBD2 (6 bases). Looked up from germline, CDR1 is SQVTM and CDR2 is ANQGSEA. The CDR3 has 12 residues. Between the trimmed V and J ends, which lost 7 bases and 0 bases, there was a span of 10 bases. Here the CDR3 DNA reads TGCAGCGGGAGGGCAGACTCCTACGAGCAGTACTTC. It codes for CSGRADSYEQYF.